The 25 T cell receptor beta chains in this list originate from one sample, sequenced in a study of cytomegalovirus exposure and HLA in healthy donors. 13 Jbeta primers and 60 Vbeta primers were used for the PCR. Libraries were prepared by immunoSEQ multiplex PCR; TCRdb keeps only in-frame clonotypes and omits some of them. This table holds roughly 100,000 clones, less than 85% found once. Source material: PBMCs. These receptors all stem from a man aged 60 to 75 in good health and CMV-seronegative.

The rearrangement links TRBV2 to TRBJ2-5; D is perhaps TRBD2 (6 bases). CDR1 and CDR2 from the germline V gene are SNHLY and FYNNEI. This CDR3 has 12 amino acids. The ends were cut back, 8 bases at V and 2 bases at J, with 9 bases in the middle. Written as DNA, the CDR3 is TGTGCCAGCTGCGGGGATCAAGAGACCCAGTACTTC. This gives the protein CASCGDQETQYF.

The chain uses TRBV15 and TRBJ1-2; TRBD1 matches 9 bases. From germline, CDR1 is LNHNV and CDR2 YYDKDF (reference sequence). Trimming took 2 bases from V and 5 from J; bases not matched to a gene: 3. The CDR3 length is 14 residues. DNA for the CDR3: TGTGCCACCAGCAGACCAGGGACAGGGTATGGCTACACCTTC. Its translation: CATSRPGTGYGYTF.

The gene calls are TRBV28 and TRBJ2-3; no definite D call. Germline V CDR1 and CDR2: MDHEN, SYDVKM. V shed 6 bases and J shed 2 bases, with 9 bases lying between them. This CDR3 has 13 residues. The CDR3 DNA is TGTGCCAGCAGCGGAGAGTCCACAGATACGCAGTATTTT. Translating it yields CASSGESTDTQYF. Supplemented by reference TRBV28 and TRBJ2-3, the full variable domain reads DVKVTQSSRYLVKRTGEKVFLECVQDMDHENMFWYRQDPGLGLRLIYFSYDVKMKEKGDIPEGYSVSREKKERFSLILESASTNQTSMYLCASSGESTDTQYFGPGTRLTVL.

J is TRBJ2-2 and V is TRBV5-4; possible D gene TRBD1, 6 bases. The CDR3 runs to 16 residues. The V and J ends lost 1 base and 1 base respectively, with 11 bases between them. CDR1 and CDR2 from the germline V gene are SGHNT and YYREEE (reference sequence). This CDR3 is CASSLYRGQNTGELFF. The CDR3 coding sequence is TGTGCCAGCAGCTTGTACCGGGGACAGAACACCGGGGAGCTGTTTTTT.

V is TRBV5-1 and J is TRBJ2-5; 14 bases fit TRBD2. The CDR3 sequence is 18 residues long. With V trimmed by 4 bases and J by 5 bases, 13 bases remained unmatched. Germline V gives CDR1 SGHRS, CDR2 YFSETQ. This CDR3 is CASSNKGLAGVGGETQYF. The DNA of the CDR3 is TGCGCCAGCAGCAATAAGGGACTAGCGGGAGTTGGCGGCGAGACCCAGTACTTC.

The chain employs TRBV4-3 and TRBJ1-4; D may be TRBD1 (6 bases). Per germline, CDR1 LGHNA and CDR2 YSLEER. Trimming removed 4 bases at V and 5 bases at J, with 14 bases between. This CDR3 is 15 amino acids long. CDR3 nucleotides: TGCGCCAGCAGCCGGGAGACAGGTCGGAATGAAAAACTGTTTTTT. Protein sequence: CASSRETGRNEKLFF.

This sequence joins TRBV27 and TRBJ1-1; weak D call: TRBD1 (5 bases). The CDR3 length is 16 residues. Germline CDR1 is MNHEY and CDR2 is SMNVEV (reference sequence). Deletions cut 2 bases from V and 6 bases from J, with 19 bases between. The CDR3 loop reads CASSLISGDPRAEAFF. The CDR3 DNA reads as TGTGCCAGCAGTTTAATCTCGGGGGACCCAAGGGCTGAAGCTTTCTTT.

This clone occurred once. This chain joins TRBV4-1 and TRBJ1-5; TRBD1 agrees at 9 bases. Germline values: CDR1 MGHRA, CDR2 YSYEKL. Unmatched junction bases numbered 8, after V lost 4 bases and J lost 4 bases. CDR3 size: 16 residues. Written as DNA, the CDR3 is TGCGCCAGCAGCCCGCTGGGACAGGGACAAAATCAGCCCCAGCATTTT. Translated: CASSPLGQGQNQPQHF.

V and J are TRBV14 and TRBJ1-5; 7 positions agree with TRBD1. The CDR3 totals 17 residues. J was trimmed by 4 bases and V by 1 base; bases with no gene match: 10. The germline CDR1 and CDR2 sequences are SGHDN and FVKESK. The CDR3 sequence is CASSQGLTTGKNQPQHF. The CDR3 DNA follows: TGTGCCAGCAGCCAAGGACTGACGACAGGGAAAAATCAGCCCCAGCATTTT.

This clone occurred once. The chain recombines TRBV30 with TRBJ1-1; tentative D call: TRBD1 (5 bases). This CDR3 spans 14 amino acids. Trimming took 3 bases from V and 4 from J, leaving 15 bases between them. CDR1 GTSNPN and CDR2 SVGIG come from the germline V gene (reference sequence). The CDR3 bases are TGTGCCTGGAGGGGCCTTTTAAGGGGCACTGAAGCTTTCTTT. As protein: CAWRGLLRGTEAFF.

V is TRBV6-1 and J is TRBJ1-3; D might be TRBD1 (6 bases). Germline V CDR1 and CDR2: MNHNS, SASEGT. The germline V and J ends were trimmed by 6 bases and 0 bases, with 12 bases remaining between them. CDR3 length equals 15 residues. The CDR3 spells CASRVQGRSGNTIYF. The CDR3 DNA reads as TGTGCCAGCAGGGTACAGGGTCGCTCTGGAAACACCATATATTTT.

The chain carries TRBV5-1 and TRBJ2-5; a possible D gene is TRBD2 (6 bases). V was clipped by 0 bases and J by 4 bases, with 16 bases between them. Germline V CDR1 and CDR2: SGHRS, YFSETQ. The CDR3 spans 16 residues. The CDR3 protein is CASSLVGSSVPETQYF. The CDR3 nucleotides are TGCGCCAGCAGCTTGGTAGGCTCTAGCGTCCCAGAGACCCAGTACTTC.

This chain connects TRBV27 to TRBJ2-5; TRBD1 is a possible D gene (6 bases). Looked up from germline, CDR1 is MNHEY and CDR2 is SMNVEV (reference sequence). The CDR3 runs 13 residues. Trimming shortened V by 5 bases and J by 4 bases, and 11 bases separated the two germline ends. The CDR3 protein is CASSTGLVETQYF. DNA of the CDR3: TGTGCCAGCAGTACAGGGTTGGTAGAGACCCAGTACTTC.

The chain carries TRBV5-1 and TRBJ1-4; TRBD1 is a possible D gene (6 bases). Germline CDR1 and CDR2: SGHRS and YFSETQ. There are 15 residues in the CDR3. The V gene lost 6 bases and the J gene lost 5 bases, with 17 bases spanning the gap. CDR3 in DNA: TGCGCCAGCACTTGGGCACAGGGTACCAATGAAAAACTGTTTTTT. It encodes CASTWAQGTNEKLFF.

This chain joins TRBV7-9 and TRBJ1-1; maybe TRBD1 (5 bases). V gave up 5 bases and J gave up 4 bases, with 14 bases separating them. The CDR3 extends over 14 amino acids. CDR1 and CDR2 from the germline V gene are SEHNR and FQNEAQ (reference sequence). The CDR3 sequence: CASSPPGGATEAFF. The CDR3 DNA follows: TGTGCCAGCAGCCCCCCTGGAGGGGCCACTGAAGCTTTCTTT.

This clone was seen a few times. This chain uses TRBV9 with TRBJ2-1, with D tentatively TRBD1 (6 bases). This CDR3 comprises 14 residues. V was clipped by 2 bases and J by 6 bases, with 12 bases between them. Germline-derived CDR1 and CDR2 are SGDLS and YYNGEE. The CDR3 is CASSVTGNSNEQFF. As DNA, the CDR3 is TGTGCCAGCAGCGTTACAGGGAATTCCAATGAGCAGTTCTTC.

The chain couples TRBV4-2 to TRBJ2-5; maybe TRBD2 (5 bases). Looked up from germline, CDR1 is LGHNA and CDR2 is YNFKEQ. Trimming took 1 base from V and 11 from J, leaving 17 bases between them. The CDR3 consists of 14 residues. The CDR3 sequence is CASSQGGSSREQYF. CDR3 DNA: TGTGCCAGCAGCCAAGGTGGTAGCTCTAGGGAGCAGTACTTC.

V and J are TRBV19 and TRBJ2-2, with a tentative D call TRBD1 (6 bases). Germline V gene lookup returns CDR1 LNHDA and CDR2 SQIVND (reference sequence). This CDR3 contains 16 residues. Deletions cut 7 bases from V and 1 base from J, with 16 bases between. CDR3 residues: CASKPWGQGNTGELFF. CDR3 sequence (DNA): TGTGCCAGTAAACCCTGGGGGCAGGGGAACACCGGGGAGCTGTTTTTT.

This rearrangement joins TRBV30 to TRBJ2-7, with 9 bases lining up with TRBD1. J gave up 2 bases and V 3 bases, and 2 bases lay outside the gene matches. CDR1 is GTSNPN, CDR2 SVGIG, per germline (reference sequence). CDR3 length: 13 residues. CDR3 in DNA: TGTGCCTGGAGCAGGGACAGGGCCTACGAGCAGTACTTC. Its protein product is CAWSRDRAYEQYF.

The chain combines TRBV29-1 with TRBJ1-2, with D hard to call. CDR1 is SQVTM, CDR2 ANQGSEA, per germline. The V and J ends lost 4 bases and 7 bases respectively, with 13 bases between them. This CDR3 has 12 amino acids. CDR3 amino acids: CSVARDGSGYTF. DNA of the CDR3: TGCAGCGTTGCGAGGGATGGGTCTGGCTACACCTTC.

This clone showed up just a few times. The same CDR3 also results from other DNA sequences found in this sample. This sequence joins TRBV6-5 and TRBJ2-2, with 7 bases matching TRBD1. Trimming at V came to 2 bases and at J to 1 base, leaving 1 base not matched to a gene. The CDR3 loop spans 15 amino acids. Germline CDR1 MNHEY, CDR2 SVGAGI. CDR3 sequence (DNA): TGTGCCAGCAGTTACGGGACAGTGAACACCGGGGAGCTGTTTTTT. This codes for CASSYGTVNTGELFF.

The CDR3 region has the DNA TGTGCCAGCAGTTCCACGGGGGGCTCTGGAAACACCATATATTTT. Protein sequence: CASSSTGGSGNTIYF. This rearrangement joins TRBV7-2 to TRBJ1-3; D possibly corresponds to TRBD1 (5 bases). V was trimmed by 6 bases and J by 0 bases, leaving 12 bases between them. The CDR3 length is 15 residues. Per the germline V gene, CDR1 is SGHTA and CDR2 is FQGNSA.

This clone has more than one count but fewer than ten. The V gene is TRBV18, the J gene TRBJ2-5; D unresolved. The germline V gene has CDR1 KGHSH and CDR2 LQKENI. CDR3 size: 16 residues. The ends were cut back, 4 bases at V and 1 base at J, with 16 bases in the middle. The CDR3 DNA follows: TGTGCCAGCTCACTCTTGAATGTCGGCGGCCAAGAGACCCAGTACTTC. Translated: CASSLLNVGGQETQYF.

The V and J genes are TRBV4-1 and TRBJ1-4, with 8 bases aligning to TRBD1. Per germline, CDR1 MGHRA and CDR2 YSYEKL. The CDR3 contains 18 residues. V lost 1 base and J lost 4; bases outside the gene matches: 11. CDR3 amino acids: CASSQGQGATFGNEKLFF. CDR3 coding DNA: TGCGCCAGCAGCCAAGGTCAGGGGGCTACGTTTGGTAATGAAAAACTGTTTTTT.

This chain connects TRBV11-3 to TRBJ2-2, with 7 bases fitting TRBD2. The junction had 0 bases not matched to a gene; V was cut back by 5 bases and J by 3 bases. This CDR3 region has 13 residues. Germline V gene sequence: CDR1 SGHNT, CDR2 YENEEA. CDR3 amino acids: CASSREDTGELFF. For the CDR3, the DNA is TGTGCCAGCAGCCGGGAGGACACCGGGGAGCTGTTTTTT.